This is a list of T cell receptor beta chains from one sample in a study of blood T cell repertoires in COVID-19. Sequencing was performed with immunoSEQ multiplex PCR; in TCRdb, only in-frame clones are kept and a portion is missing. The table shows more than 95,000 clones, with 90% occurring only once. Sequenced: peripheral blood. Source of these receptors: a human donor with active COVID-19. The donor label of this sample is uncertain. CDR3s leave out the opening cysteine and the closing phenylalanine or tryptophan.

V gene | CDR3 protein
TRBV7-2 | ASSLQREANYGYT
TRBV19 | ASSIGGGSGYT
TRBV19 | ASSFSPDIFHIQY
TRBV9 | ASSVGSDYVTDTQY
TRBV5-1 | ASSLEGAPNQPQH
TRBV5-4 | ASSFRGGGRETQY
TRBV9 | ASSFQTAPYGYT
TRBV19 | ASSKDRGVRYT
TRBV7-2 | ASSLGKGANYGYT
TRBV30 | AWGQPNTEAF
TRBV27 | ASSSGQASPLH
TRBV6-6 | ASSGGAALNEKLF
TRBV7-2 | ASSLEGTGSTEAF
TRBV23-1 | ASSQSERGQPMRSANSPLH
TRBV27 | ASSLLQGDYGYT
TRBV19 | ASKKGGAVNQPQH
TRBV11-2 | ASSAQGQGGYT
TRBV7-2 | ASSLATSGGGYTDTQY
TRBV19 | ASSLLGTTNTGELF
TRBV7-7 | ASSKTGRQETQY
TRBV5-1 | ASSSNILMNTEAF
TRBV4-1 | ASSARGTRDYNEQF
TRBV2 | ASGNRGSSNQPQH
TRBV28 | ASTSGGSSNQPQH
TRBV4-3 | ASSRTTGYGYT
TRBV24-1 | ATSDAGQGARETQY
TRBV7-9 | ASSLVSASGDQPQH
TRBV2 | ASSAKRGVYNEQF
TRBV9 | ASSVGGRPDTQY
TRBV9 | ASSVYQGVYDTGELF
TRBV3-1/TRBV3-2 | ASIGGGAEWSYNEQF
TRBV7-2 | ATSRKGTATLYGYT
TRBV12-3/TRBV12-4 | ASSPQANYGYT
TRBV2 | ASRPGLGTDTQY
TRBV6-5 | ASSYSSSVRPGEQY
TRBV19 | ASNDRDNEQF
TRBV5-6 | ASSSSGPRGEEQY